These 18 T cell receptor beta chains originate from one sample sequenced in a study of early T cells in non-severe SARS-CoV-2 infection. MiXCR was run by TCRdb on the 5' RACE reads, yielding one entry per CDR3 protein. Of over 45,000 distinct CDR3 sequences in the sample, around 8.3% were seen once. The sequencing used whole blood, collected at baseline. Source of these receptors: an adult who was a healthcare worker with PCR-confirmed SARS-CoV-2 infection or an uninfected control (not recorded which).

In this sample, this clonotype turned up a few times. The rearrangement links TRBV30 to TRBJ2-2; D unresolved. CDR3 length: 13 residues. Trimming stripped 2 bases from V and 2 bases from J, with 6 bases between. Germline CDR1 is GTSNPN and CDR2 is SVGIG (reference sequence). For the CDR3, the DNA is TGTGCCTGGAGTCTAAGCAACACCGGGGAGCTGTTTTTT. Its protein is CAWSLSNTGELFF.

This clonotype was seen more than once but under ten times. V usage is TRBV3-2 and J usage is TRBJ2-1; the DNA was not used to check the table's D call, TRBD2. TRBV3-2 is a listed pseudogene. The CDR3 has 15 amino acids. The CDR3 nucleotides read TGTGCCAGCAGCCAAGGGACTAGTTATAGAAATGAGCAGTTCTTC. Translated, it gives CASSQGTSYRNEQFF.

This clonotype was counted between two and nine times. The chain links TRBV20-1 to TRBJ2-7; 9 positions match TRBD2. The CDR3 has 18 amino acids. V was pared by 4 bases and J by 0 bases, with 16 bases of the junction left unmatched. The germline gives CDR1 DFQATT, CDR2 SNEGSKA (reference sequence). CDR3 DNA: TGCAGTGCTACGTGGTGGGCTCCCCGCGGGGGGGACTCCTACGAGCAGTACTTC. It codes for CSATWWAPRGGDSYEQYF.

This clonotype was detected ten times or more. The chain carries TRBV6-2 or TRBV6-3 and TRBJ2-6, with D unclear. The CDR3 runs 13 residues. V gave up 6 bases and J gave up 4 bases, with 7 bases separating them. Germline loops: CDR1 MNHEY, CDR2 SVGEGT. The chain's CDR3 is CASRRAGANVLTF. CDR3 DNA: TGTGCCAGCAGGAGAGCAGGGGCCAACGTCCTGACTTTC.

This clonotype turned up a few times. The chain has TRBV25-1 and TRBJ2-3; D possibly uses TRBD1 or TRBD2 (5 bases each). CDR3 length: 13 amino acids. The V gene's germline CDR1 is MGHDK and CDR2 SYGVNS. V dropped 6 bases and J dropped 2 bases, with 9 bases sitting between them. The CDR3 region has the DNA TGTGCCAGCAGGGGACGGTACACAGATACGCAGTATTTT. Its translation is CASRGRYTDTQYF.

The sample holds one count of this clonotype. A much larger clone sits a single nucleotide away, making a read error possible. A read error is likely, as this CDR3 ends without the conserved phenylalanine or tryptophan. The V call is TRBV7-9, the J call TRBJ2-7; D is possibly TRBD2 (5 bases). The CDR3 runs 14 residues. In germline, CDR1 is SEHNR, CDR2 FQNEAQ (reference sequence). V lost 5 bases and J 5 bases, leaving 16 bases between the germline ends. The CDR3 here is CASSPGAEVDEQYI. Here the CDR3 DNA reads TGTGCCAGCAGCCCCGGCGCGGAGGTCGACGAGCAGTACATC.

This clonotype was counted ten times or more. The V gene is TRBV20-1, the J gene TRBJ2-1, with 8 bases matching TRBD2. V shed 4 bases and J 7 bases; nucleotides not matched to a gene: 12. The CDR3 extends over 15 amino acids. The germline gives CDR1 DFQATT, CDR2 SNEGSKA (reference sequence). The CDR3 loop reads CSAIRLAQSLNEQFF. Here the CDR3 DNA reads TGCAGTGCTATCCGACTAGCGCAGAGTCTGAATGAGCAGTTCTTC.

This clonotype was picked up many times. The chain is built from TRBV30 and TRBJ2-3; 9 bases are a match to TRBD1. Germline lookup yields CDR1 GTSNPN and CDR2 SVGIG (reference sequence). V was pared by 0 bases and J by 6 bases, with 10 bases of the junction left unmatched. This CDR3 contains 16 residues. CDR3 bases: TGTGCCTGGAGTGTCGTGGGACAGGGTCCCAGGGATACGCAGTATTTT. Amino acids: CAWSVVGQGPRDTQYF.

This clonotype was counted only a few times. The rearrangement uses TRBV10-3 and TRBJ2-5; D might be TRBD1 or TRBD2, each matching 5 bases. Germline lookup yields CDR1 ENHRY and CDR2 SYGVKD. This CDR3 region has 14 residues. V lost 7 bases to trimming and J lost 0 bases, with 12 bases between them. The chain's CDR3 is CAIKGDRDQETQYF. CDR3 nucleotide sequence: TGTGCCATCAAGGGAGACAGAGACCAAGAGACCCAGTACTTC.

In this sample, this clonotype turned up a few times. The rearrangement links TRBV27 to TRBJ1-6, with D possibly TRBD1 on 6 matching bases. V was cut by 3 bases and J by 10 bases, with 13 bases left in between. Germline V lookup: CDR1 MNHEY, CDR2 SMNVEV (reference sequence). This CDR3 contains 14 residues. This CDR3 is CASSFSQGKSPLHF. The CDR3 coding sequence is TGTGCCAGCAGTTTTAGTCAGGGGAAGTCACCCCTCCACTTT.

This clonotype showed up many times. Here the CDR3 reads CASSLSPRGRVAQPQHF. The CDR3 nucleotides read TGTGCCAGCAGCTTAAGTCCCAGGGGGCGCGTAGCTCAGCCCCAGCATTTT. This rearrangement joins TRBV7-9 to TRBJ1-5; 8 bases fit TRBD1. This CDR3 spans 17 amino acids. Germline V gives CDR1 SEHNR, CDR2 FQNEAQ (reference sequence). The V and J ends lost 2 bases and 6 bases, in that order; junction bases with no gene match: 12.

The table lists this clonotype with many counts. The genes are TRBV7-9 and TRBJ2-3; the match to TRBD2 covers 7 bases. The V and J ends lost 0 bases and 2 bases, in that order; junction bases with no gene match: 11. The CDR3 extends over 18 amino acids. Germline V gene lookup returns CDR1 SEHNR and CDR2 FQNEAQ (reference sequence). This CDR3 is CASSLARLAAKVTDTQYF. CDR3 in DNA: TGTGCCAGCAGCTTAGCGCGGCTAGCGGCAAAGGTCACAGATACGCAGTATTTT.

This clonotype has ten or more counts. V gene TRBV3-1 combines with J gene TRBJ2-7; the match to TRBD1 covers 9 bases. With 4 bases clipped from V and 1 base from J, the junction kept 5 bases outside the gene matches. Germline V lookup: CDR1 LGHDT, CDR2 YNNKEL (reference sequence). The CDR3 sequence is 15 residues long. The CDR3 sequence is CASSPGTGRSYEQYF. In nucleotides, the CDR3 is TGTGCCAGCAGCCCCGGGACAGGGAGGTCCTACGAGCAGTACTTC.

This clonotype was recorded many times. The V call is TRBV3-1, the J call TRBJ2-7; no definite D call. The CDR3 extends over 14 amino acids. CDR1 is LGHDT and CDR2 is YNNKEL in the germline V gene (reference sequence). The germline V and J ends were trimmed by 1 base and 5 bases, with 12 bases remaining between them. The CDR3 DNA reads as TGTGCCAGCAGCCAAGGTAGATTCGCCGACGAGCAGTACTTC. Protein product: CASSQGRFADEQYF.

This clonotype has just a few counts. In DNA form, the CDR3 reads TGTGCCAGCAGCTTCGGGCGGGAAGAGGTTAATGAGCAGTTCTTC. Its translation is CASSFGREEVNEQFF. The chain recombines TRBV5-4 with TRBJ2-1, with TRBD2 as a possible D gene (6 bases). The germline CDR1 and CDR2 sequences are SGHNT and YYREEE (reference sequence). The ends were cut back, 2 bases at V and 7 bases at J, with 16 bases in the middle. The CDR3 is 15 amino acids.

This clonotype has ten or more counts. V and J are TRBV5-1 and TRBJ1-1; maybe TRBD1 (6 bases). V was shortened by 2 bases and J by 1 base, with 21 bases between the two germline ends. Germline V gene lookup returns CDR1 SGHRS and CDR2 YFSETQ. This CDR3 comprises 18 residues. The CDR3 region is CASSFQLRTGHGNTEAFF. CDR3 DNA sequence: TGCGCCAGCAGCTTTCAACTTAGAACGGGACACGGGAACACTGAAGCTTTCTTT.

The chain is built from TRBV7-9 and TRBJ1-1; D is unclear. The germline V gene encodes CDR1 SEHNR and CDR2 FQNEAQ (reference sequence). The CDR3 is made up of 15 amino acids. The germline V and J ends were trimmed by 4 bases and 4 bases, with 16 bases remaining between them. Here the CDR3 DNA reads TGTGCCAGCAGCTCTCCACGGACTGTCGGCACTGAAGCTTTCTTT. Residues: CASSSPRTVGTEAFF.

The rearrangement uses TRBV10-3 and TRBJ2-7, with 7 bases that match TRBD1. The germline V gene has CDR1 ENHRY and CDR2 SYGVKD. The V segment lost 10 bases and the J segment 2 bases; nucleotides outside the gene matches: 5. The CDR3 spans 12 residues. The CDR3 DNA sequence: TGTGCCACTCAGGACAGGACCTACGAGCAGTACTTC. This gives the protein CATQDRTYEQYF.